This T cell receptor beta chain was obtained from a study of human T cells and chemical hapten exposure. TCRdb called the RACE reads again in MiXCR, with one record for every CDR3 protein. Among roughly 100,000 distinct CDR3 sequences listed, about 9.3% were seen once. The time point denotes: patch test 2, 6 weeks after DPC sensitization. The sample's treatment: therapeutic diphenylcyclopropenone sensitization with weekly scalp DPC. The source of this sequence is a woman between 40 and 55 years old with alopecia areata. Some clones in this sample may be carry-over from other donors' samples. The sequencing here drew on whole blood, taken in connection with sensitization to the hapten diphenylcyclopropenone (DPC).

The DNA of the CDR3 is TGTGCCAGCCGACTAGCGGCGACCTACGAGCAGTACTTC. This encodes CASRLAATYEQYF. V is TRBV28 and J is TRBJ2-7; 9 bases fit TRBD2. V lost 8 bases, J lost 2 bases, and 4 bases stayed unmatched. The length of the CDR3 is 13 residues. The germline gives CDR1 MDHEN, CDR2 SYDVKM.